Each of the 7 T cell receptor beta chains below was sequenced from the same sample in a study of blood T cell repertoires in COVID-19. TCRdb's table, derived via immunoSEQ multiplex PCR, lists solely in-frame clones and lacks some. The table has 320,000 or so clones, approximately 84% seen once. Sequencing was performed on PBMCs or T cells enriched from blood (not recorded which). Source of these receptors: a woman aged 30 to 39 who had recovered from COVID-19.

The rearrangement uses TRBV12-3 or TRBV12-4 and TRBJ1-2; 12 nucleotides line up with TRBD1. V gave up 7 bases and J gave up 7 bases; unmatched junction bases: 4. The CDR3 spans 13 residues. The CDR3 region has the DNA TGTGCCAGCAATCCGGGACAGGGGGCTGGCTACACCTTC. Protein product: CASNPGQGAGYTF.

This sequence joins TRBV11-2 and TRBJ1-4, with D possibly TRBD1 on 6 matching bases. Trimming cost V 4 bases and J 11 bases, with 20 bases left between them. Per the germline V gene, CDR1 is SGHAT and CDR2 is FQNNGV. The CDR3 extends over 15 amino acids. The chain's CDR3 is CASSSAGTWDQKLFF. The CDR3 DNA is TGTGCCAGCAGCTCAGCCGGGACATGGGATCAGAAACTGTTTTTT.

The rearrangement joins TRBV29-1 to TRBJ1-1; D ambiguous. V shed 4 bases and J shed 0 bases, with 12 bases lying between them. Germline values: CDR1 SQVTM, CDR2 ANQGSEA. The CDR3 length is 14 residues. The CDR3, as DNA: TGCAGCGTTGTGGGCCACGGAATGAACACTGAAGCTTTCTTT. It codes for CSVVGHGMNTEAFF. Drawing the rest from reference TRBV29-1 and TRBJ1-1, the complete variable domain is SAVISQKPSRDICQRGTSLTIQCQVDSQVTMMFWYRQQPGQSLTLIATANQGSEATYESGFVIDKFPISRPNLTFSTLTVSNMSPEDSSIYLCSVVGHGMNTEAFFGQGTRLTVV.

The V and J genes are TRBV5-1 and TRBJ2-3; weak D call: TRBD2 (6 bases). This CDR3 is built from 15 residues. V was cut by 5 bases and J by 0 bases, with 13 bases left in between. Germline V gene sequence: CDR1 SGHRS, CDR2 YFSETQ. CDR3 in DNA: TGCGCCAGCAGTGTGGGTGGGACTAGCACAGATACGCAGTATTTT. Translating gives CASSVGGTSTDTQYF. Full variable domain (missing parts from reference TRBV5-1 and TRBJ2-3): KAGVTQTPRYLIKTRGQQVTLSCSPISGHRSVSWYQQTPGQGLQFLFEYFSETQRNKGNFPGRFSGRQFSNSRSEMNVSTLELGDSALYLCASSVGGTSTDTQYFGPGTRLTVL.

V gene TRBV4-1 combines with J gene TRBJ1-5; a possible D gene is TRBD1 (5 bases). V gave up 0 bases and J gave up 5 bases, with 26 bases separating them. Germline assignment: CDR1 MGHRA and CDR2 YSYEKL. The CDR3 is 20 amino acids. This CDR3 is CASSQDTGRDSISLDQPQHF. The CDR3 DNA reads TGCGCCAGCAGCCAAGATACCGGGCGAGACAGCATCTCCCTGGATCAGCCCCAGCATTTT.

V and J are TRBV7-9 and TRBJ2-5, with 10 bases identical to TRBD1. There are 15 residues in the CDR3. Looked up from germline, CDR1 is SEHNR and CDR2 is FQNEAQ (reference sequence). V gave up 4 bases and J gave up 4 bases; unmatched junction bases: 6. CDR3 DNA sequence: TGTGCCAGCAGCTCGACAGGGGGCCTTGCAGAGACCCAGTACTTC. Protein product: CASSSTGGLAETQYF.

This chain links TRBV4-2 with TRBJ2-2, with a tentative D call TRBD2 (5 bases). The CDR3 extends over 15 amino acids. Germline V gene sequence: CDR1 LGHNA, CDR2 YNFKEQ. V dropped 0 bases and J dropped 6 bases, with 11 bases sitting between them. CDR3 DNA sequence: TGTGCCAGCAGCCAAGATTTGAGGGTAGCCGGGGAGCTGTTTTTT. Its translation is CASSQDLRVAGELFF.